The next 28 T cell receptor beta chains were all read from a single sample in a study of OX40 agonist ivuxolimab in advanced cancers. Generated by immunoSEQ multiplex PCR, the TCRdb table keeps only in-frame clones and is missing some. The repertoire holds 45,000 or so clones, with more than 75% as singletons. The sample in question was CD4+ or CD8+ T cells sorted from blood, obtained in a trial of the OX40 agonist ivuxolimab. The origin of the receptors is an adult with an advanced solid tumor such as melanoma, head and neck, liver or kidney cancer.

The chain links TRBV28 to TRBJ2-7, with a weak D call TRBD1 (5 bases). Trimming cost V 5 bases and J 2 bases, with 16 bases left between them. CDR3 size: 15 residues. From germline, CDR1 is MDHEN and CDR2 SYDVKM. The CDR3: CASSPIKGVPYEQYF. As DNA, the CDR3 is TGTGCCAGCAGTCCTATAAAAGGGGTCCCCTACGAGCAGTACTTC.

V and J are TRBV30 and TRBJ2-7; D gene uncertain. Between the trimmed V and J ends, which lost 2 bases and 3 bases, there was a span of 5 bases. CDR3 length: 11 amino acids. Germline V gene lookup returns CDR1 GTSNPN and CDR2 SVGIG (reference sequence). CDR3: CAWSQNYEQYF. The CDR3 nucleotides are TGTGCCTGGAGTCAAAACTACGAGCAGTACTTC. The complete variable domain, with remaining parts taken from reference TRBV30 and TRBJ2-7, reads SQTIHQWPATLVQPVGSPLSLECTVEGTSNPNLYWYRQAAGRGLQLLFYSVGIGQISSEVPQNLSASRPQDRQFILSSKKLLLSDSGFYLCAWSQNYEQYFGPGTRLTVT.

This chain connects TRBV19 to TRBJ2-2, with a weak D call TRBD1 (5 bases). The CDR3 is 14 amino acids. V dropped 3 bases and J dropped 4 bases, with 9 bases sitting between them. Germline loops: CDR1 LNHDA, CDR2 SQIVND (reference sequence). CDR3 in amino acids: CASSIQTVTGELFF. The DNA of the CDR3 is TGTGCCAGTAGTATCCAGACAGTCACCGGGGAGCTGTTTTTT. The entire variable domain, with the rest obtained from reference TRBV19 and TRBJ2-2, is as follows: DGGITQSPKYLFRKEGQNVTLSCEQNLNHDAMYWYRQDPGQGLRLIYYSQIVNDFQKGDIAEGYSVSREKKESFPLTVTSAQKNPTAFYLCASSIQTVTGELFFGEGSRLTVL.

The chain links TRBV5-1 to TRBJ2-3, with 10 nucleotides matching TRBD1. V lost 3 bases and J lost 4; bases outside the gene matches: 2. The germline gives CDR1 SGHRS, CDR2 YFSETQ. The CDR3 spans 14 residues. The DNA for the CDR3 is TGCGCCAGCAGCTCCGGACAGGGGGCAGATACGCAGTATTTT. This encodes CASSSGQGADTQYF. Drawing the rest from reference TRBV5-1 and TRBJ2-3, the complete variable domain is KAGVTQTPRYLIKTRGQQVTLSCSPISGHRSVSWYQQTPGQGLQFLFEYFSETQRNKGNFPGRFSGRQFSNSRSEMNVSTLELGDSALYLCASSSGQGADTQYFGPGTRLTVL.

V usage is TRBV11-2 and J usage is TRBJ2-7, with TRBD2 identical over 13 bases. Losses at the gene ends were 5 bases for V and 5 bases for J; bases not matched to a gene: 9. The CDR3 totals 16 residues. CDR1 SGHAT and CDR2 FQNNGV come from the germline V gene. Here the CDR3 reads CASSPPGLAGTHEQYF. The CDR3 DNA reads as TGTGCCAGCAGCCCCCCGGGACTAGCGGGAACTCACGAGCAGTACTTC.

The CDR3 coding sequence is TGTGCCACCATGCCCACTTACACCGGGGAGCTGTTTTTT. It specifies CATMPTYTGELFF. The chain carries TRBV27 and TRBJ2-2; D is ambiguous. CDR3 length equals 13 residues. Looked up from germline, CDR1 is MNHEY and CDR2 is SMNVEV (reference sequence). V gave up 10 bases and J gave up 3 bases, with 12 bases separating them.

The chain couples TRBV7-9 to TRBJ2-3; maybe TRBD1 (6 bases). Germline-derived CDR1 and CDR2 are SEHNR and FQNEAQ (reference sequence). V was shortened by 2 bases and J by 5 bases, with 11 bases between the two germline ends. The CDR3 has 14 residues. CDR3 DNA: TGTGCCAGCAGCTTACTACAGGGAATAGATACGCAGTATTTT. As protein: CASSLLQGIDTQYF.

This sequence joins TRBV9 and TRBJ1-2, with a weak D call TRBD1 (5 bases). The V end was cut by 0 bases, the J end by 5 bases, with 17 bases between. Germline V CDR1 and CDR2: SGDLS, YYNGEE. The CDR3 spans 16 residues. CDR3 bases: TGTGCCAGCAGCGTAGGGGCAGGGAATCTTGGGTATGGCTACACCTTC. Protein sequence: CASSVGAGNLGYGYTF.

The chain uses TRBV6-1 and TRBJ2-1, with D uncertain. With 6 bases removed from V and 0 bases from J, the gap between germline ends came to 3 bases. CDR1 MNHNS and CDR2 SASEGT come from the germline V gene. The CDR3 sequence is 12 residues long. The chain's CDR3 is CASRLSYNEQFF. The CDR3 nucleotides are TGTGCCAGCAGACTCTCCTACAATGAGCAGTTCTTC.

The chain uses TRBV9 and TRBJ2-7; TRBD2 agrees at 7 bases. Germline loops: CDR1 SGDLS, CDR2 YYNGEE. V shed 0 bases, J shed 3 bases, and the junction held 6 bases outside the gene matches. This CDR3 is built from 15 residues. CDR3 coding DNA: TGTGCCAGCAGCGTAGGAGTAGGGACTAACTACGAGCAGTACTTC. Translated, it gives CASSVGVGTNYEQYF.

CDR3 in DNA: TGTGCCAGCAGCTTAGCCACAGGGGGGTTCTCTGGGGCCAACGTCCTGACTTTC. Its protein is CASSLATGGFSGANVLTF. The chain carries TRBV7-9 and TRBJ2-6, with TRBD1 matching 8 bases. The CDR3 contains 18 residues. CDR1 and CDR2 (germline): SEHNR, FQNEAQ (reference sequence). After removal of 0 bases from V and 0 bases from J, the junction contained 4 bases not matched to a gene.

V and J are TRBV7-6 and TRBJ2-1; D remains unclear. Trimming cost V 0 bases and J 9 bases, with 6 bases left between them. The CDR3 extends over 12 amino acids. Germline V gene sequence: CDR1 SGHVS, CDR2 FNYEAQ. In DNA form, the CDR3 reads TGTGCCAGCAGCTTAGCGCTGACTGAGCAGTTCTTC. Protein sequence: CASSLALTEQFF.

This chain links TRBV5-1 with TRBJ1-6; a weak D match, TRBD1 (5 bases). Germline lookup yields CDR1 SGHRS and CDR2 YFSETQ. The CDR3 contains 14 residues. Trimming took off 0 bases at V and 6 bases at J, with 7 bases between the two ends. The chain's CDR3 is CASSLGQGNSPLHF. The CDR3 nucleotides are TGCGCCAGCAGCTTGGGCCAGGGTAATTCACCCCTCCACTTT.

The chain is built from TRBV7-8 and TRBJ2-7; maybe TRBD1 (6 bases). The CDR3 is made up of 14 amino acids. The germline gives CDR1 SGHVS, CDR2 FQNEAQ. Deletions cut 1 base from V and 2 bases from J, with 9 bases between. This chain's CDR3 is CASSLGQAPYEQYF. CDR3 coding DNA: TGTGCCAGCAGCTTAGGACAGGCCCCCTACGAGCAGTACTTC.

This chain connects TRBV6-1 to TRBJ1-1; TRBD1 might be the D (6 bases). Germline CDR1 reads MNHNS; CDR2 reads SASEGT. With 6 bases removed from V and 6 bases from J, the gap between germline ends came to 23 bases. The CDR3 totals 16 residues. The CDR3 loop is CASSELTRGGHAEAFF. CDR3 nucleotides: TGTGCCAGCAGCGAACTGACGCGGGGGGGGCACGCTGAAGCTTTCTTT.

The chain uses TRBV7-6 and TRBJ2-3; D unresolved. Between the trimmed V and J ends, which lost 2 bases and 6 bases, there was a span of 6 bases. The CDR3 loop spans 12 amino acids. CDR1 and CDR2 (germline): SGHVS, FNYEAQ. CDR3 region: CASSLFSDTQYF. The CDR3 nucleotides are TGTGCCAGCAGCTTATTCAGTGATACGCAGTATTTT.

The CDR3 reads CASSPLGSYEQYF. CDR3 in DNA: TGTGCCAGCAGCCCACTAGGCTCCTACGAGCAGTACTTC. The chain has TRBV7-9 and TRBJ2-7, with TRBD2 as a possible D gene (5 bases). Germline CDR1 is SEHNR and CDR2 is FQNEAQ (reference sequence). The CDR3 has 13 residues. Trimming cost V 5 bases and J 0 bases, with 8 bases left between them.

The V call is TRBV4-1, the J call TRBJ2-3; D call uncertain. Trimming pared 0 bases from V and 2 bases from J, leaving 12 bases between. This CDR3 is built from 16 residues. Germline V gene lookup returns CDR1 MGHRA and CDR2 YSYEKL. CDR3 sequence: CASSQEHPSPTDTQYF. The CDR3 DNA follows: TGCGCCAGCAGCCAAGAGCATCCTTCCCCCACAGATACGCAGTATTTT.

The gene calls are TRBV27 and TRBJ2-2; D is ambiguous. There are 13 residues in the CDR3. CDR1 is MNHEY, CDR2 SMNVEV, per germline (reference sequence). Trimming cost V 6 bases and J 3 bases, with 8 bases left between them. CDR3 nucleotides: TGTGCCAGCAGCCGACTGTACACCGGGGAGCTGTTTTTT. This sequence encodes CASSRLYTGELFF.

The V gene is TRBV6-5, the J gene TRBJ1-1, with a tentative D call TRBD1 (5 bases). CDR1 and CDR2 (germline): MNHEY, SVGAGI. Trimming shortened V by 6 bases and J by 1 base, and 15 bases separated the two germline ends. The length of the CDR3 is 15 residues. The DNA of the CDR3 is TGTGCCAGCAGCCAAGCGGGACTTGGGAACACTGAAGCTTTCTTT. Protein: CASSQAGLGNTEAFF.

This chain connects TRBV13 to TRBJ2-5; a weak D match, TRBD1 (6 bases). V dropped 5 bases and J dropped 1 base, with 11 bases sitting between them. Looked up from germline, CDR1 is PRHDT and CDR2 is FYEKMQ (reference sequence). This CDR3 region has 14 residues. Written as DNA, the CDR3 is TGTGCCAGCAGCGCCGCGGACAGCCAAGAGACCCAGTACTTC. Residues: CASSAADSQETQYF.

The chain links TRBV18 to TRBJ1-1; no definite D call. Germline assignment: CDR1 KGHSH and CDR2 LQKENI. The CDR3 spans 13 residues. The ends were cut back, 0 bases at V and 6 bases at J, with 8 bases in the middle. The CDR3 region is CASSPPDSAEAFF. The CDR3 nucleotides read TGTGCCAGCTCACCACCCGATAGTGCTGAAGCTTTCTTT.

V gene TRBV27 combines with J gene TRBJ2-1; D is uncertain. Germline V lookup: CDR1 MNHEY, CDR2 SMNVEV (reference sequence). The CDR3 is 11 residues long. The V end was cut by 2 bases, the J end by 10 bases, with 6 bases between. The CDR3, as DNA: TGTGCCAGCAGTTTAGCCGGCGAGCAGTTCTTC. This sequence encodes CASSLAGEQFF.

The rearrangement links TRBV9 to TRBJ2-2; D gene unclear. CDR1 and CDR2 from the germline V gene are SGDLS and YYNGEE. V was pared by 7 bases and J by 0 bases, with 10 bases between. CDR3 length: 14 residues. The CDR3 here is CASGSLANTGELFF. For the CDR3, the DNA is TGTGCCAGCGGTAGTTTGGCGAACACCGGGGAGCTGTTTTTT.

This clone showed up just a few times. The chain combines TRBV6-6 with TRBJ1-1, with 8 positions matching TRBD1. Germline loops: CDR1 MNHNY, CDR2 SVGAGI (reference sequence). This CDR3 contains 15 residues. The V gene end was trimmed by 3 bases and the J gene end by 7 bases; junction bases not matched to a gene: 10. The CDR3 coding sequence is TGTGCCAGCAGTTATTCAGGGACAGGATGGAATGAAGCTTTCTTT. It specifies CASSYSGTGWNEAFF.

J is TRBJ1-5 and V is TRBV28; D is unresolved. Germline CDR1 is MDHEN and CDR2 is SYDVKM. CDR3 length equals 14 residues. V was cut by 6 bases and J by 1 base, with 10 bases left in between. The DNA for the CDR3 is TGTGCCAGCAGCGATCTCGACAGCAATCAGCCCCAGCATTTT. This codes for CASSDLDSNQPQHF.

The chain recombines TRBV11-2 with TRBJ2-1, with 12 positions matching TRBD2. Looked up from germline, CDR1 is SGHAT and CDR2 is FQNNGV. V lost 5 bases and J lost 6; bases outside the gene matches: 8. This CDR3 contains 16 residues. CDR3 in DNA: TGTGCCAGCAGCCGACCTAGCGGGGGGGCACGCAATGAGCAGTTCTTC. It codes for CASSRPSGGARNEQFF.

The sample holds one count of this clone. The chain has TRBV5-1 and TRBJ1-4, with 8 nucleotides matching TRBD1. Germline trimming cut 0 bases from V and 8 bases from J; bases unmatched to any gene: 3. Germline V lookup: CDR1 SGHRS, CDR2 YFSETQ. The CDR3 has 14 residues. CDR3 bases: TGCGCCAGCAGCTTGGAGACAGGGGTGGAAAAACTGTTTTTT. This translates into CASSLETGVEKLFF.